The source of this TCR beta chain is a study of T cells in Graves' hyperthyroidism and ophthalmopathy (dated by TCRdb to about 2019). Regarding the study in general: Peripheral blood was sampled at the time of initial diagnosis, prior to any treatment. TCR V-J signatures able to tell the groups apart were searched for in a discovery cohort of more than 90 patients, of whom over 40 had Graves' ophthalmopathy and under 65 had stable Graves' hyperthyroidism. An independent validation cohort of under 20 hyperthyroidism patients and more than 15 patients who later progressed to ophthalmopathy tested prospective prediction of ophthalmopathy. The 75 to 100 discovery patients were randomly split 7:3 into training and test sets. The study also compared thyroid tissue and blood T-cell repertoires from five or six Graves' hyperthyroidism patients. Following sampling, methimazole starting at 30 mg daily was given to hyperthyroidism patients, and high-dose intravenous methylprednisolone was given to ophthalmopathy patients. The paper describes TCR Vbeta CDR3 sequencing of 135 peripheral blood samples, made up of some 40 ophthalmopathy patients, approximately 76 hyperthyroidism patients and 17 progressor patients. The investigation overall reported the following: Ophthalmopathy was separated from stable hyperthyroidism by a 13 V-J signature model, with approximately 89% sensitivity and about 81% specificity obtained in cross-validation and 80%/75% obtained in testing. Blood samples also contained most of the expanded thyroid clonotypes (frequency above 0.001), which suggests that blood repertoires may reflect thyroid immune responses. In validation, the model predicted progression to ophthalmopathy with approximately 69% sensitivity and about 73% specificity, a median of roughly seven months before onset. Sample size was not statistically predetermined, and blinding of investigators to group allocation was not performed.

The TCR beta CDR3 regions were amplified from the RNA transcripts. The first round of RT-PCR for the TCR CDR3 was performed with the HTBI primer set and the Qiagen OneStep RT-PCR kit. Libraries were constructed in a second round of multiplex PCR, after which size selection and purification were carried out. Paired-end sequencing of the libraries was performed with 100 bp reads on an Illumina HiSeq2000. On the authors' methods: SOAPnuke was used to process the raw data, throwing out any read that contained adapters or uncalled bases, had a mean Phred below 15, or lacked an exact constant-primer or identifier match. High-quality paired reads were merged with COPE v1.2.5, and unique nucleotide sequences were defined as clonotypes. MiTCR v1.1 was used to align the clonotypes against IMGT TRBV, TRBD and TRBJ reference segments. The analysis was restricted to V-J combinations with a frequency above 0.0001, which together covered about 99% of the repertoires. A TCS score was defined as the ratio between F50 (clonal expansion) and ExV (chaos), using BLOSUM62-based TCRdist between CDR3 peptides within each V-J. Welch's t-statistics and random forest reduced some 510 V-J features to about 12, which were used in a naive Bayes classifier (R e1071). TCRdb itself trimmed the public reads at Q25 with fastp, ran MiXCR and retained productive beta chains. Every distinct CDR3 protein forms one entry, paired with its most common genes and DNA. The V and J calls here are based on TCRdb, not the publication. This sample comprises under 350,000 distinct CDR3 sequences, 15% to 20% of them detected only once. About 53% of the sample rests with the top ten.

Stable Graves' hyperthyroidism was defined as no progression to ophthalmopathy during 18 months of follow-up. Hyperthyroidism patients were newly diagnosed, had a disease duration of under 2 months, and were aged 18 to 65 years. The study excluded patients with uncontrolled infections, other autoimmune diseases, pregnancy or lactation. Diagnoses were based on clinical symptoms, serum thyroxine and TRAb, thyroid ultrasound and orbital computed tomography. PBMCs were separated from 10 ml of fresh peripheral blood using Ficoll-Paque density gradient centrifugation. Total RNA was extracted using Trizol reagent, and RNA quality was assessed on an Agilent 2100 Bioanalyzer. The germline ends are 11 bases apart after V is trimmed by 5 bases and J by 1 base. The CDR3 runs 14 amino acids, cysteine and phenylalanine included. The retained sequence is limited to the CDR3, 42 bases, with the frame set at the first base. The germline V gene yields SGHAT for CDR1 and FQNNGV for CDR2.

This clonotype showed up many times. Its binding antigen is unknown. Per-nucleotide qualities are absent, and no much larger clonotype sits a single base away. The rearrangement joined TRBV11-2 to TRBJ1-1; the D gene remains uncertain. This receptor was taken from a woman aged 50 to 65 with Graves' hyperthyroidism. Material: blood. This receptor has the CDR3 CASSPWVGNTEAFF. The nucleotide sequence reads TGTGCCAGCAGCCCCTGGGTAGGGAACACTGAAGCTTTCTTT.